These 2 T cell receptor beta chains were all obtained from the same sample, sequenced in a study of regulatory T cells in long-lasting Graves disease. Indicated time point: newly diagnosed GD, antithyroid drugs for less than 3 months. The authors made the TCR library using RNA they extracted from PBMCs. TCR beta libraries were built with iRepertoire HTBI primers and Arm-PCR of CDR3 regions. Each CDR3 protein is one row after TCRdb ran MiXCR on the multiplex PCR reads. The table records more than 350,000 distinct CDR3 sequences, more than 13% of them present only once. The same sample was also studied in work on T cells in Graves' hyperthyroidism and ophthalmopathy.

The specimen comprised peripheral blood mononuclear cells (PBMCs), sampled at new diagnosis, from a patient treated with antithyroid drugs. All receptors come from a woman aged 25 to 39 with Graves disease.

This clonotype has just a few counts. The chain couples TRBV6-1 to TRBJ2-1; possible D gene TRBD1, 6 bases. This CDR3 comprises 13 residues. Per germline, CDR1 MNHNS and CDR2 SASEGT. V gave up 7 bases and J gave up 6 bases, with 13 bases separating them. The CDR3 bases are TGTGCCAGCAACCACGTCAGGGGCAATGAGCAGTTCTTC. It encodes CASNHVRGNEQFF.

A few counts support this clonotype. The chain joins TRBV4-1 to TRBJ1-2; 9 nucleotides match TRBD1. From germline, CDR1 is MGHRA and CDR2 YSYEKL. The CDR3 has 14 amino acids. Trimming removed 4 bases from V and 4 bases from J; junction bases left unmatched: 4. CDR3 protein: CASSPLGQGYGYTF. The CDR3 nucleotides are TGCGCCAGCAGCCCCCTGGGACAGGGCTATGGCTACACCTTC.